This T cell receptor (beta chain) was sequenced for a study of shared clonotypes between healthy human individuals. About the research overall: Per-donor plates numbered three CD4 naive, three CD4 memory, two CD8 naive and one CD8 memory. Study conclusions and caveats: Lower generation probabilities were found for non-shared clonotypes than for those shared by all four donors.

About this clone: The antigen is undetermined.

CD8 cells regarded as naive lacked CD45RO, were positively chosen for CCR7, and omitted terminally differentiated effector memory CD45RA+ cells. The germline gives CDR1 SGHNT, CDR2 YYREEE (reference sequence). V was pared by 3 bases and J by 4 bases, with 10 bases between. This CDR3 has 13 residues. Assay: immunoSEQ multiplex PCR; the TCRdb copy retains only in-frame clones and omits some. The sample has roughly 2,000,000 clones, approximately 94% seen once. This TCR was recovered from a man aged 18 to 29 in good health. The chain couples TRBV5-4 to TRBJ2-5; the D is unclear. Sequencing input: naive CD8+ T cells sorted from blood. The CDR3 sequence is CASSWVAGETQYF. In nucleotides, the CDR3 is TGTGCCAGCAGCTGGGTAGCCGGAGAGACCCAGTACTTC.